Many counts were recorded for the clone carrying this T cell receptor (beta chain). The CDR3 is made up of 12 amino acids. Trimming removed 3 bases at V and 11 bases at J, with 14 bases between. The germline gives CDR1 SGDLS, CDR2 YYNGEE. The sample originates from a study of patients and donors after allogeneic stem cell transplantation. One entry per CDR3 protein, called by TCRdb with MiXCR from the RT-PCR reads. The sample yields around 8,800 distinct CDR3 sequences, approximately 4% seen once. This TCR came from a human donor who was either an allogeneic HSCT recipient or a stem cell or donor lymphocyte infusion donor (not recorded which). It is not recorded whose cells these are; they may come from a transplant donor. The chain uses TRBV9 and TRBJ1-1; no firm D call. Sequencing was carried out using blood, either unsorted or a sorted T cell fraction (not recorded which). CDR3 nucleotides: TGTGCCAGCAGCGACGGACCCCCGGTGGCTTTCTTT. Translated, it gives CASSDGPPVAFF. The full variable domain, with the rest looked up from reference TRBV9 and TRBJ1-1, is DSGVTQTPKHLITATGQRVTLRCSPRSGDLSVYWYQQSLDQGLQFLIQYYNGEERAKGNILERFSAQQFPDLHSELNLSSLELGDSALYFCASSDGPPVAFFGQGTRLTVV.